Listed below are T cell receptor beta chains from one sample, sequenced in a study of cytomegalovirus exposure and HLA in healthy donors. Assay used: immunoSEQ multiplex PCR; TCRdb lists only in-frame clones, some missing. The sample holds over 100,000 clones, around three quarters seen once. The sequenced sample consisted of PBMCs. All receptors come from a man younger than 40 in good health and CMV-seronegative. Each CDR3 is given with its conserved first and last residue. A D gene is named only where the DNA matches it firmly. The size entry is marked missing in some rows and otherwise reads once, few, many or a size class.

d_call: TRBD1
clone_size: -
v_call: TRBV2
j_call: TRBJ1-5
cdr3_aa: CASSDETGVWSNQPQHF
cdr3_nt: TGTGCCAGCAGTGACGAGACAGGGGTGTGGAGCAATCAGCCCCAGCATTTT

d_call: -
clone_size: few
v_call: TRBV19
j_call: TRBJ1-2
cdr3_aa: CATSGWGDYGYTF
cdr3_nt: TGTGCCACCTCGGGATGGGGGGACTATGGCTACACCTTC

d_call: -
clone_size: once
v_call: TRBV7-8
j_call: TRBJ1-1
cdr3_aa: CASSPGGLSAFF
cdr3_nt: TGTGCCAGCAGCCCGGGGGGTTTAAGTGCTTTCTTT

d_call: -
clone_size: -
v_call: TRBV7-2
j_call: TRBJ1-1
cdr3_aa: CASSLFSGRDTEAFF
cdr3_nt: TGTGCCAGCAGCTTATTTTCTGGGCGGGACACTGAAGCTTTCTTT

d_call: -
clone_size: -
v_call: TRBV5-1
j_call: TRBJ1-6
cdr3_aa: CASSLSGAPYNSPLHF
cdr3_nt: TGCGCCAGCAGCTTGTCTGGGGCGCCATATAATTCACCCCTCCACTTT

d_call: -
clone_size: few
v_call: TRBV5-1
j_call: TRBJ1-4
cdr3_aa: CASSQDRNNEKLFF
cdr3_nt: TGCGCCAGCAGCCAGGACAGAAATAATGAAAAACTGTTTTTT

d_call: -
clone_size: -
v_call: TRBV2
j_call: TRBJ2-4
cdr3_aa: CASSESGNIQYF
cdr3_nt: TGTGCCAGCAGTGAGTCAGGAAACATTCAGTACTTC

d_call: -
clone_size: -
v_call: TRBV7-2
j_call: TRBJ2-1
cdr3_aa: CASSLAGGRYNEQFF
cdr3_nt: TGTGCCAGCAGCTTAGCGGGGGGGCGGTACAATGAGCAGTTCTTC

d_call: -
clone_size: -
v_call: TRBV4-2
j_call: TRBJ1-5
cdr3_aa: CASSQGLTGFSNQPQHF
cdr3_nt: TGTGCCAGCAGCCAAGGCCTCACAGGGTTTAGCAATCAGCCCCAGCATTTT

d_call: TRBD2
clone_size: -
v_call: TRBV20-1
j_call: TRBJ2-5
cdr3_aa: CSAKLAEEQYF
cdr3_nt: TGCAGTGCAAAACTAGCGGAAGAGCAGTACTTC

d_call: -
clone_size: -
v_call: TRBV4-2
j_call: TRBJ2-7
cdr3_aa: CASSQRSGDEQYF
cdr3_nt: TGTGCCAGCAGCCAGAGGTCCGGGGACGAGCAGTACTTC

d_call: -
clone_size: -
v_call: TRBV21-1
j_call: TRBJ1-5
cdr3_aa: CASSRARGTHQPQHF
cdr3_nt: TGTGCCAGCAGCAGGGCCAGGGGAACCCATCAGCCCCAGCATTTT

d_call: TRBD1
clone_size: -
v_call: TRBV7-9
j_call: TRBJ1-4
cdr3_aa: CASSKRDRLSATNEKLFF
cdr3_nt: TGTGCCAGCAGCAAAAGGGACAGACTTAGTGCAACTAATGAAAAACTGTTTTTT

d_call: TRBD2
clone_size: once
v_call: TRBV5-1
j_call: TRBJ2-3
cdr3_aa: CASSFSGGASTDTQYF
cdr3_nt: TGCGCCAGCAGCTTTAGCGGGGGGGCTAGCACAGATACGCAGTATTTT

d_call: -
clone_size: -
v_call: TRBV5-6
j_call: TRBJ2-3
cdr3_aa: CASSLGARTDTQYF
cdr3_nt: TGTGCCAGCAGCTTGGGGGCCCGCACAGATACGCAGTATTTT

d_call: TRBD2
clone_size: -
v_call: TRBV4-1
j_call: TRBJ2-3
cdr3_aa: CASSQESRGARGNTQYF
cdr3_nt: TGCGCCAGCAGCCAAGAATCGCGGGGGGCCCGAGGCAATACGCAGTATTTT

d_call: -
clone_size: -
v_call: TRBV6-5
j_call: TRBJ1-4
cdr3_aa: CASSYSWGQGDEKLFF
cdr3_nt: TGTGCCAGCAGTTACTCCTGGGGGCAAGGGGATGAAAAACTGTTTTTT

d_call: -
clone_size: few
v_call: TRBV4-3
j_call: TRBJ2-1
cdr3_aa: CASSQDPQGTYNEQFF
cdr3_nt: TGCGCCAGCAGCCAAGATCCGCAGGGAACCTACAATGAGCAGTTCTTC

d_call: TRBD2
clone_size: -
v_call: TRBV30
j_call: TRBJ2-3
cdr3_aa: CAWSPASGREAPQYF
cdr3_nt: TGTGCCTGGAGTCCCGCTAGCGGGAGGGAAGCTCCGCAGTATTTT

d_call: TRBD1
clone_size: -
v_call: TRBV5-1
j_call: TRBJ2-4
cdr3_aa: CASSPGTVIAKNIQYF
cdr3_nt: TGCGCCAGCAGCCCCGGGACAGTCATAGCCAAAAACATTCAGTACTTC

d_call: TRBD1
clone_size: once
v_call: TRBV10-1
j_call: TRBJ1-6
cdr3_aa: CASSTGVNSPLHF
cdr3_nt: TGCGCCAGCAGCACAGGGGTCAATTCACCCCTCCACTTT

d_call: TRBD1
clone_size: few
v_call: TRBV11-1
j_call: TRBJ2-2
cdr3_aa: CASSRDSYTGELFF
cdr3_nt: TGTGCCAGCAGCCGGGACAGTTACACCGGGGAGCTGTTTTTT

d_call: TRBD1
clone_size: -
v_call: TRBV5-1
j_call: TRBJ2-7
cdr3_aa: CASSWLGQNEQYF
cdr3_nt: TGCGCCAGCAGCTGGTTGGGACAGAACGAGCAGTACTTC

d_call: TRBD2
clone_size: -
v_call: TRBV10-3
j_call: TRBJ2-7
cdr3_aa: CAIGSGTSGNEQYF
cdr3_nt: TGTGCCATCGGCAGTGGGACTAGCGGGAACGAGCAGTACTTC

d_call: TRBD1
clone_size: -
v_call: TRBV5-1
j_call: TRBJ2-7
cdr3_aa: CASSSLPGQAYEQYF
cdr3_nt: TGCGCCAGCAGCTCCCTTCCGGGACAGGCTTACGAGCAGTACTTC

d_call: TRBD2
clone_size: -
v_call: TRBV23-1
j_call: TRBJ2-5
cdr3_aa: CASSHWGGNGETQYF
cdr3_nt: TGCGCCAGCAGTCATTGGGGGGGGAACGGGGAGACCCAGTACTTC

d_call: -
clone_size: -
v_call: TRBV12-5
j_call: TRBJ1-2
cdr3_aa: CASGFGRGDGYTF
cdr3_nt: TGTGCTAGTGGTTTCGGCAGAGGAGACGGCTACACCTTC

d_call: TRBD1
clone_size: few
v_call: TRBV5-4
j_call: TRBJ1-2
cdr3_aa: CASSSTGGFYGYTF
cdr3_nt: TGTGCCAGCAGCTCGACAGGGGGCTTCTATGGCTACACCTTC

d_call: TRBD1
clone_size: -
v_call: TRBV19
j_call: TRBJ1-5
cdr3_aa: CASSRRQGDQPQHF
cdr3_nt: TGTGCCAGTAGCAGAAGACAGGGAGATCAGCCCCAGCATTTT

d_call: TRBD1
clone_size: few
v_call: TRBV11-1
j_call: TRBJ1-5
cdr3_aa: CASSPTGANNQPQHF
cdr3_nt: TGTGCCAGCAGCCCGACAGGGGCAAACAATCAGCCCCAGCATTTT

d_call: -
clone_size: -
v_call: TRBV2
j_call: TRBJ1-1
cdr3_aa: CASRGMTGLF
cdr3_nt: TGTGCCAGCAGGGGGATGACAGGCCTCTTT

d_call: -
clone_size: -
v_call: TRBV6-1
j_call: TRBJ2-7
cdr3_aa: CASSEQGARVYEQYF
cdr3_nt: TGTGCCAGCAGTGAACAGGGCGCCAGGGTCTACGAGCAGTACTTC

d_call: -
clone_size: few
v_call: TRBV5-1
j_call: TRBJ2-5
cdr3_aa: CASSLGLETQYF
cdr3_nt: TGCGCCAGCAGCTTGGGGCTGGAGACCCAGTACTTC

d_call: TRBD1
clone_size: -
v_call: TRBV4-2
j_call: TRBJ2-3
cdr3_aa: CASSQGQYGDRGNTQYF
cdr3_nt: TGTGCCAGCAGCCAAGGCCAGTACGGGGACAGGGGAAATACGCAGTATTTT

d_call: TRBD1
clone_size: -
v_call: TRBV19
j_call: TRBJ2-7
cdr3_aa: CASSRTGTGFYEQYF
cdr3_nt: TGTGCCAGTAGTAGAACGGGGACAGGGTTCTACGAGCAGTACTTC

d_call: TRBD2
clone_size: -
v_call: TRBV7-8
j_call: TRBJ2-5
cdr3_aa: CASSFGTSVVETQYF
cdr3_nt: TGTGCCAGCAGCTTCGGGACTAGCGTGGTAGAGACCCAGTACTTC

d_call: TRBD1
clone_size: -
v_call: TRBV6-6
j_call: TRBJ2-7
cdr3_aa: CASSLVTGIYEQYF
cdr3_nt: TGTGCCAGCAGTTTGGTGACAGGGATTTACGAGCAGTACTTC

d_call: -
clone_size: -
v_call: TRBV9
j_call: TRBJ2-7
cdr3_aa: CASSPGAIGWDEQYF
cdr3_nt: TGTGCCAGCAGCCCTGGGGCAATTGGATGGGACGAGCAGTACTTC

d_call: TRBD2
clone_size: -
v_call: TRBV29-1
j_call: TRBJ2-1
cdr3_aa: CSVVGRLALMGQFF
cdr3_nt: TGCAGCGTTGTGGGCCGACTAGCGCTTATGGGGCAGTTCTTC

d_call: -
clone_size: -
v_call: TRBV4-3
j_call: TRBJ2-7
cdr3_aa: CASSQERLEYEQYF
cdr3_nt: TGCGCCAGCAGCCAAGAACGTCTAGAGTACGAGCAGTACTTC